This T cell receptor beta chain was sequenced during a study of blood T cell repertoires in COVID-19. Across the study: The United States, Italy and Spain were the sources of the acute and convalescent COVID-19 samples. Sources were T cells, B-cell-depleted T cells, or PBMCs; the material itself was cDNA or gDNA.

This CDR3 contains 13 residues. V was pared by 3 bases and J by 6 bases, with 3 bases of the junction left unmatched. Per the germline V gene, CDR1 is SGDLS and CDR2 is YYNGEE. As handled by the study authors: For nucleated cells, counts were estimated from reference gene primer amplification. This table comes from immunoSEQ multiplex PCR, and its TCRdb copy is limited to in-frame clones, with some not included. V and J calls and clone size are those listed in that table; D and trimming were worked out from the DNA. Of over 25,000 clones in the sample, 80% to 90% were seen once. Input material: peripheral blood. The chain has TRBV9 and TRBJ1-2; 9 nucleotides agree with TRBD1. This TCR was recovered from a man aged 55 to 70 with acute or convalescent COVID-19. The CDR3 is CASSGGQGDGYTF. CDR3 nucleotides: TGTGCCAGCAGCGGGGGACAGGGCGATGGCTACACCTTC.